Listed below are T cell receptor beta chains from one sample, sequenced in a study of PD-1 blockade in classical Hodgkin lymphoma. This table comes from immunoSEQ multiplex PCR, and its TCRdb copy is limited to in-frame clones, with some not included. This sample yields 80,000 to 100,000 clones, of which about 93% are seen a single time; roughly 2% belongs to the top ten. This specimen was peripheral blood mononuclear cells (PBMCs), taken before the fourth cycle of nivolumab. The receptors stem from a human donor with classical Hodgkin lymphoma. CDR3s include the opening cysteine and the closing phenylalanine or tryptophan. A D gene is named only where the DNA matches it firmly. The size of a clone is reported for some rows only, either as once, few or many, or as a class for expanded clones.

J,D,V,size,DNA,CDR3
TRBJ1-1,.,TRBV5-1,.,TGCGCCAGCATGGGGGACGCCCAAGCTTTCTTT,CASMGDAQAFF
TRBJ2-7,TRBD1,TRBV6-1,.,TGTGCCAGCAGTGATTACAGGGGTTTCGAGCAGTACTTC,CASSDYRGFEQYF
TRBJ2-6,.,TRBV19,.,TGTGCCAGTAGTATAGGTGGAGGGGGCGTTGGGGCCAACGTCCTGACTTTC,CASSIGGGGVGANVLTF
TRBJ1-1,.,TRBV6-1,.,TGTGCCAGCAGTGAATTAGGAGCAGGGGCTGAAGCTTTCTTT,CASSELGAGAEAFF
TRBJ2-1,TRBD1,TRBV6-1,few,TGTGCCAGCAACCCACGCAGGGGGAATGAGCAGTTCTTC,CASNPRRGNEQFF
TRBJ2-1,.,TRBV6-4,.,TGTGCCAGCATCAGGCCTAGCGCCCGTCCTTCTCTATACAATGAGCAGTTCTTC,CASIRPSARPSLYNEQFF
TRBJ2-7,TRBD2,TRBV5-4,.,TGTGCCAGCAGCCTTGGGACTAGCGGTGCAACCTACGAGCAGTACTTC,CASSLGTSGATYEQYF
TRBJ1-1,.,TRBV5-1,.,TGCGCCAGCAGCTTGGCCGGGACCCCCCTCCCCTTCTTT,CASSLAGTPLPFF
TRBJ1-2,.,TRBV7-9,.,TGTGCCAGCAGCCCGAACCCCGGAAAGGGCTACACCTTC,CASSPNPGKGYTF
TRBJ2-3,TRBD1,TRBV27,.,TGTGCCAGCAGCCCATGGACAGGGACTCAAGATACGCAGTATTTT,CASSPWTGTQDTQYF
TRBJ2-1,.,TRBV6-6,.,TGTGCCAGCAGCCTGGACTCCGTATCCTACAATGAGCAGTTCTTC,CASSLDSVSYNEQFF
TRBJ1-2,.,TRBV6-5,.,TGTGCCAGCAGCCTTGGTTGGGGTGCTGGCTACACCTTC,CASSLGWGAGYTF
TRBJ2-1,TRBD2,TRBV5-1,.,TGCGCCAGCAGCTTGGCGATCGGGAGGGCCGGTAATGAGCAGTTCTTC,CASSLAIGRAGNEQFF
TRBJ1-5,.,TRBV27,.,TGTGCCAGCAGACTCTCATTTGGGGGGCTCAATCAGCCCCAGCATTTT,CASRLSFGGLNQPQHF
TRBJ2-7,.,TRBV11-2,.,TGTGCCAGCAGCTTAAGCCCCTACGAGCAGTACTTC,CASSLSPYEQYF
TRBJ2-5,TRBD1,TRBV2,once,TGTGCCAGCAGTGAAAAGACAGGGGGCTTCAGAGAGACCCAGTACTTC,CASSEKTGGFRETQYF
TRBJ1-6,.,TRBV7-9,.,TGTGCCAGCAGCATAGGATCTGAAGGTTCACCCCTCCACTTT,CASSIGSEGSPLHF
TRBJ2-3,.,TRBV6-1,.,TGTGCCGGGGGCGGATTTGGCACAGATACGCAGTATTTT,CAGGGFGTDTQYF
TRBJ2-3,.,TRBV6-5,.,TGTGCCAGCAGTTACGAGCGCACAGATACGCAGTATTTT,CASSYERTDTQYF
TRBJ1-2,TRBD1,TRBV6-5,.,TGTGCCAGCAGCAAATCCGGGACAGTCTATGGCTACACCTTC,CASSKSGTVYGYTF
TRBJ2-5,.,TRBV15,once,TGTGCCACCAGCAGCATCGGGGAGACCCAGTACTTC,CATSSIGETQYF
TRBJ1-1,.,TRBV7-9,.,TGTGCCAGCAGCTTATTAGCTGAAGCTTTCTTT,CASSLLAEAFF
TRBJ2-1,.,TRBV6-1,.,TGTGCCAGCAGTGAAGGCTGGAGCTCCTACAATGAGCAGTTCTTC,CASSEGWSSYNEQFF
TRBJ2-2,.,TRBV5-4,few,TGTGCCAGCAGCTTGGGGACCACAAACACCGGGGAGCTGTTTTTT,CASSLGTTNTGELFF
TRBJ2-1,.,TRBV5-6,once,TGTGCCAGCAGCTCCTACCACAATGAGCAGTTCTTC,CASSSYHNEQFF
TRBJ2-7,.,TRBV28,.,TGTGCCAGCAGTTTAGGAGGCGCCAGGTACGAGCAGTACTTC,CASSLGGARYEQYF
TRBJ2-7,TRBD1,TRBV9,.,TGTGCCAGCACTAAAGGTGGGACAGTCCGTGAGGAGCAGTACTTC,CASTKGGTVREEQYF
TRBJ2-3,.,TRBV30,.,TGTGCCTGGAGTGTATTGATCACAGATACGCAGTATTTT,CAWSVLITDTQYF
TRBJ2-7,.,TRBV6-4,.,TGTGCCAGCAGTGACTCCGACAGGAACGGGCAGTACTTC,CASSDSDRNGQYF
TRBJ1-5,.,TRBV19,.,TGTGCCAGTACCACTCGGGTAGATGATCAGCCCCAGCATTTT,CASTTRVDDQPQHF
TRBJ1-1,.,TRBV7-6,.,TGTGCCAGCAGCCATAGGCTTGAGGGTGCTGAAGCTTTCTTT,CASSHRLEGAEAFF
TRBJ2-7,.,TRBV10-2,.,TGCGCCAGCAGGGGATACAGGACGTACTACGAGCAGTACTTC,CASRGYRTYYEQYF
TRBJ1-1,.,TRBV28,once,TGTGCCAGCAGTTTACGTCTTCGTGAAGCTTTCTTT,CASSLRLREAFF
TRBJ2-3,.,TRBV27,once,TGTGCCAGCAGTTTAGGTGTCACAGATACGCAGTATTTT,CASSLGVTDTQYF
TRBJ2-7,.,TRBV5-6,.,TGTGCCAGCAGTCCTCGTGGGGGTACGGGCCAGGTCTACGAGCAGTACTTC,CASSPRGGTGQVYEQYF
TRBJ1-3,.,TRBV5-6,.,TGTGCCAGCAGCTCTTGGTCCTTGGGGGGAAACACCATATATTTT,CASSSWSLGGNTIYF
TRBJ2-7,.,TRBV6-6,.,TGTGCCAGCAGTTCATGGATGAACTACGAGCAGTACTTC,CASSSWMNYEQYF
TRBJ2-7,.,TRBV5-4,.,TGTGCCAGCAGGCTCGGGGGTCATCACGAGCAGTACTTC,CASRLGGHHEQYF
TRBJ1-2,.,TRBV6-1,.,TGTGCCAGCAGTGAGCGGTATGGCAGCTTCGGATATGGCTACACCTTC,CASSERYGSFGYGYTF
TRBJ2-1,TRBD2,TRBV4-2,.,TGTGCCAGCAGCCAGGAAGCGGGGAACTACAATGAGCAGTTCTTC,CASSQEAGNYNEQFF
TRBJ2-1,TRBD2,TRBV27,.,TGTGCCAGCAGTTTAGGACTAGCGGGAGAAGGGTATGAGCAGTTCTTC,CASSLGLAGEGYEQFF
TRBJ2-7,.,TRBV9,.,TGTGCCAGCAGCTCCCCTAGCTCCTACGAGCAGTACTTC,CASSSPSSYEQYF
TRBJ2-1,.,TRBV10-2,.,TGCGCCAGCAGGGCGCACCAAAGCTCCTACAATGAGCAGTTCTTC,CASRAHQSSYNEQFF
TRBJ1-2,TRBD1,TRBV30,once,TGTGCCTGGAGTGGGAGGGGGCGGGGTGGCTACACCTTC,CAWSGRGRGGYTF
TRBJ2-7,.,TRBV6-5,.,TGTGCCAGCAGTTACATCGGCGCCCGGTACGAGCAGTACTTC,CASSYIGARYEQYF
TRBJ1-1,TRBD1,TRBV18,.,TGTGCCAGCTCACCACCGCCAGGGGGTCGAGAGCTGAACACTGAAGCTTTCTTT,CASSPPPGGRELNTEAFF
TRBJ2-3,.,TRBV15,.,TGTGCCACCAGGGGGGGCACAGATACGCAGTATTTT,CATRGGTDTQYF
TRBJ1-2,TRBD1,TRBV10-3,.,TGTGCCACTCTGGAGAACAGGGGCGATACTAGGTATGGCTACACCTTC,CATLENRGDTRYGYTF
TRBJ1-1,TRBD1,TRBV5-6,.,TGTGCCAGCAGCTTTGGGACAGCCTCTTTAGGCACTGAAGCTTTCTTT,CASSFGTASLGTEAFF
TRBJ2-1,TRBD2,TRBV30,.,TGTGCCTGGAGTAACCCGGGAGGCACAGGTGAGCAGTTCTTC,CAWSNPGGTGEQFF
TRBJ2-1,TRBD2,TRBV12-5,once,TGTGCTAGTGGTTTGGCTCCCGGGACTAGCGCCTACAATGAGCAGTTCTTC,CASGLAPGTSAYNEQFF
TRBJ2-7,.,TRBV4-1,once,TGCGCCAGCAGCCGAAGCAACAGGGCGGACGAGCAGTACTTC,CASSRSNRADEQYF
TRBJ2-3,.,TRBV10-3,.,TGTGCCATCAGTGACTGGACAGATACGCAGTATTTT,CAISDWTDTQYF
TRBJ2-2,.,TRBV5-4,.,TGTGCCAGCAGCTTATCGGGACACCTAACCGGGGAGCTGTTTTTT,CASSLSGHLTGELFF
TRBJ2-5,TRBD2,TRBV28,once,TGTGCCAGCAGTTTCGGGCTAGCGGGAGCAGAAGAGACCCAGTACTTC,CASSFGLAGAEETQYF